The T cell receptor (beta chain) described here comes from a study of cytomegalovirus exposure and HLA in healthy donors (TCRdb year 2017). Turning to the overall study: An earlier analysis of more than 550 of the donors reported over 250 Gb of sequence data and 117 million unique TCR beta sequences obtained from 150 million to 200 million T cells. An earlier analysis of several hundred of the donors applied high-throughput TCR beta sequencing to assess whether each TCR beta V gene segment acted as functional or pseudogenic. The study was designed to test whether signatures of past pathogen exposure could be identified by cataloging public T cell receptors. Of the 398 genotyped donors, 81% fell in the genetic ancestry cluster associated with self-reported Caucasian donors. Every repertoire in the discovery cohort had been generated on one and the same sequencing platform. A later genetic analysis used genome-wide SNP genotypes for about 55% of the 666 donors, treating that subset as a discovery cohort. An early release that covered fewer than 750 HLA-typed donors contained 250 to 350 gigabases of sequencing data and around 85 million unique TCR sequences. Several DR-DQ haplotypes were treated as single units for association and clustering because of strong linkage in the cohort. Across roughly 420 genotyped donors of the cohort, an average of about 200,000 unique TCR beta nucleotide sequences per donor were sequenced, and roughly 20% of those sequences were non-productive. Besides the first cohort of some 670 subjects, a separate validation cohort made up of over 100 different subjects was used. The later analysis used no new phenotypic data to find candidate immune exposures, relying instead on TCR beta sequences and their occurrence across donors. The study used immunosequencing to profile the T cell repertoires of 666 subjects and linked those repertoires to cytomegalovirus serostatus. Class I and class II HLA loci were covered by the typing at four-digit resolution. Typing coverage varied by locus: roughly 629-630 donors for A, B, C, DRB1 and DQB1; about 520 for DQA1; more than 600 for DPA1; approximately 490 for DPB1. To study patterns of TCR occurrence, a later analysis re-analyzed previously published TCR beta repertoires from just over 650 donors and added high-resolution HLA genotyping. Donor age, sex, ethnicity and CMV serostatus were compiled alongside the repertoire data. To predict cytomegalovirus infection status, the study brought together high-throughput TCR immunosequencing, statistical association of individual TCRs with disease status, and machine learning. Overall results and qualifications from the work: In a later genetic analysis, a missense DCLRE1C variant was associated with V-gene and J-gene trimming of TCR beta chains, and the association was replicated in an independent cohort. Cytomegalovirus status was reported to be diagnosed by the classifier with high specificity and sensitivity in both the original and validation cohorts. A further reported finding was that TCR beta sequences accurately predicted the HLA-A and HLA-B alleles for most subjects in the first cohort. The study listed 150 to 200 TCR beta chains as associated with cytomegalovirus. A later analysis reported that several top co-occurrence clusters appeared linked to parvovirus B19, influenza, CMV and Epstein-Barr virus. Linkage disequilibrium might explain the correlated functional status among segregating V segments, but an unknown experimental factor could not be excluded. The authors suggested that the approach could potentially be generalized to other disease states and immunological phenotypes. At a false discovery rate of 0.05, a later analysis linked 16,951 TCR beta sequences to specific HLA alleles. In this cohort, only TCR beta chains were sequenced, and detectable features were limited by the absence of alpha or paired-chain data. A group of highly shared sequence variants was considered likely to be a technical artifact of the sequencing pipeline. Because some donors lacked HLA typing at each locus, the association tests relied only on the typed subset. Most TCR sequences were seen in very few donors, while some public TCRs were found in many individuals. The earlier analysis of nearly 600 of the donors excluded roughly 17 rarely observed V segments, including chromosome 9 orphons, because counts were too low. Some IMGT-functional V segments, including TRBV6-2 and TRBV6-3, could not be distinguished by the 87-base-pair reads and were therefore excluded. Presence/absence analyses assumed roughly uniform sequencing depth across donors, an assumption that may not hold. Compared with the approximately 670-donor mean, donors in an Asian-associated ancestry cluster had fewer N-insertions in productive TCRs, according to a later genetic analysis. In a later analysis, HLA-associated TCR beta chains were found to be more clonally expanded and to have lower generation probabilities than equally common non-associated chains. Assigning TCR associations to individual alleles was difficult when HLA alleles, especially DR and DQ, strongly co-occurred. CMV serostatus was the only immune exposure information available for the cohort. In vitro tests confirmed that a few of the cytomegalovirus-associated TCR beta chains recognize cytomegalovirus antigens. According to a later analysis, TCR association rates differed among HLA loci, with DRB1 alleles showing the most associated TCRs and HLA-C alleles showing the fewest. Most CMV-associated TCR beta chains appeared to be HLA-restricted in a later analysis, and the HLA associations seemed to be driven largely by CMV exposure. Broadly in line with IMGT annotations, most TCR beta V segments showed up in productive rearrangements about 87% or about 30% of the time in an earlier analysis of several hundred of the donors.

This clone was counted once. Its specific antigen is unknown. No per-base quality is available; no much larger clone lies one base away. The CDR3 has 13 amino acids, counting the end cysteine and phenylalanine. The kept DNA is CDR3 alone, 39 bases in frame from the first base. Clipping removes 5 bases from V and 10 bases from J, with 8 as the unmatched junction base count. The germline V gene provides CDR1 SGHVS and CDR2 FNYEAQ. The cohort comprised fewer than 700 healthy bone marrow donors. All cohort members were sampled while nominally healthy, although unrecorded immune exposures were likely present. The donor tested CMV seropositive, placing the donor among the 250 to 350 seropositive members of the cohort. A peripheral blood sample was provided by each donor, and peripheral blood mononuclear cells were used for TCR beta sequencing. Genomic DNA extraction from the blood cell samples was performed with the Qiagen DNeasy Blood Extraction Kit.

To prepare the library, the immunoSEQ multiplex PCR assay was applied. For the multiplex PCR, a mixture combining 60 forward primers for TCR Vbeta segments and 13 reverse primers for TCR Jbeta segments was used. The CDR3 region of rearranged TCR beta genes was amplified from genomic DNA with a multiplex PCR assay. On the Illumina HiSeq System, the amplified TCR beta libraries were sequenced as 87-base-pair reads. The authors' analysis ran thus. A later analysis counted some 80 million unique TCR beta chains across the 666 repertoires, and 10 million to 12 million of these chains were shared by at least two donors. Raw reads were error-corrected and collapsed into unique sequences with a nearest-neighbor algorithm that merged closely related sequences to remove PCR and sequencing errors. Alignment of CDR3 sequences to IMGT reference sequences was used to assign V, D and J gene segments. Each retained sequence needed at least a six-nucleotide match to both a V gene segment and a J gene segment. Rearrangements were called productive when the CDR3 lacked stop codons and stayed in frame with V and J; all others were non-productive. CDR3 was defined according to IMGT convention as the region running from the second conserved V-encoded cysteine to the conserved J-encoded phenylalanine. Sequences without an unambiguous match to a single V gene segment were excluded from the earlier analysis of a few hundred of the donors. An earlier analysis of fewer than 750 of the donors classified V segments as functional when productive rearrangements were above 56.7% and as segregating when the standard deviation between donors was above 5%. A statistical classification framework was built to diagnose cytomegalovirus status from the catalog of TCR beta chain sequences. In a later analysis, TCR nucleotide sequences were compared against IMGT/GENE-DB human TR gene sequences so that V and J genes could be assigned. Using the TCRdist pipeline, a later analysis assigned CDR3 sequences along with most-parsimonious VDJ recombination scenarios. In a later analysis, every TCR beta chain was defined by the combination of its CDR3 amino acid sequence and its V-gene family, and reads without a unique V-gene family were dropped. As a way to deal with suspected cross-contamination and a sequencing artifact, a later analysis dropped 640 or so nucleotide sequences that were highly shared and had low generation probability. A later analysis calculated a clonal expansion index for each public chain from normalized within-repertoire ranks of inferred template counts. Generation probabilities in a later analysis came from a VDJ recombination model fitted to out-of-frame rearrangements, and those results were checked against IGoR. Hypergeometric tests were used in a later analysis to score TCR-TCR, TCR-HLA and TCR-CMV co-occurrence, with a repertoire-size bias correction applied to the TCR pairs. A later analysis estimated false discovery rates by permuting HLA or CMV assignments 20 times. In a later analysis, co-occurring TCRs were grouped using DBSCAN, and TCRdist sequence similarity was added for clustering within HLA-allele-positive subsets. Repertoires with fewer than 30,000 or more than 120,000 public chains, plus five repertoires with anomalous nucleotide sharing, were excluded from co-occurrence clustering. Drawn from immuneACCESS, this table holds only the in-frame rearrangements with V and J called that TCRdb kept. Clones are partly lost; checked studies trace under half to an unresolved V gene and leave the rest unexplained. D and trimming were read from the DNA, whereas the V and J calls and clone size are those reported in that table. Across this sample there are about 120,000 clones, with 80% seen only once. The ten largest clones capture 7.5% to 9% of the sample.

Sequencing was performed on PBMCs. This sequence originates from a female donor in good health and CMV-seropositive. The sequence links TRBV7-6 to TRBJ1-2, with 9 middle bases fitting TRBD1. The nucleotides are TGTGCCAGCAGCCCGAGAGGACAGGGGAACTACACCTTC. The translation is CASSPRGQGNYTF.